Sequencing of this TCR beta chain was carried out in a study of cytotoxic CD8 clonotypes in ibrutinib-treated CLL. Study background: Following treatment for a median around twelve months, range 6 to 36, response samples were then taken. Sequenced samples delivered averages of 250,000 to 300,000 productive templates and roughly 100,000 productive rearrangements. Study-wide findings and caveats: Clonality measured at baseline exceeded age-matched healthy donors, tracking circulating CD8+ T-cell counts. Sampling time points were not equivalent between sustained-remission and progressing patients.

CDR1 is SGDLS, CDR2 YYNGEE, per germline. CDR3 length: 15 residues. With V trimmed by 0 bases and J by 4 bases, 6 bases remained unmatched. In regard to this clone: Its cognate antigen is unknown.

The assay was immunoSEQ multiplex PCR, and TCRdb's table has in-frame clones only and misses some. The table lists approximately 22,000 clones, over 65% of them singletons. The receptor's source is a human donor with chronic lymphocytic leukemia. The chain recombines TRBV9 with TRBJ2-5, with TRBD2 matching over 7 bases. The sequenced sample was PBMCs, obtained before ibrutinib treatment. In nucleotides, the CDR3 is TGTGCCAGCAGCGTAGATAGGGGAGGGCTAGAGACCCAGTACTTC. This sequence encodes CASSVDRGGLETQYF.